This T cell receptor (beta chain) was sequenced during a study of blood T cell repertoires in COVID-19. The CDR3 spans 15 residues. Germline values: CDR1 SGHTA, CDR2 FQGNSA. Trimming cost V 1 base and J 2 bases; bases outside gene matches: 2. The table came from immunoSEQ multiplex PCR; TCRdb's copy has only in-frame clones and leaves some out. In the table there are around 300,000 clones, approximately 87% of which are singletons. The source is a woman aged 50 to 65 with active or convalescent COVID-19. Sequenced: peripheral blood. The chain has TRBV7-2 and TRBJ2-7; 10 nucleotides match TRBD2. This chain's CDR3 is CASSLDTSGAYEQYF. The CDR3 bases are TGTGCCAGCAGCTTAGACACTAGCGGGGCCTACGAGCAGTACTTC.